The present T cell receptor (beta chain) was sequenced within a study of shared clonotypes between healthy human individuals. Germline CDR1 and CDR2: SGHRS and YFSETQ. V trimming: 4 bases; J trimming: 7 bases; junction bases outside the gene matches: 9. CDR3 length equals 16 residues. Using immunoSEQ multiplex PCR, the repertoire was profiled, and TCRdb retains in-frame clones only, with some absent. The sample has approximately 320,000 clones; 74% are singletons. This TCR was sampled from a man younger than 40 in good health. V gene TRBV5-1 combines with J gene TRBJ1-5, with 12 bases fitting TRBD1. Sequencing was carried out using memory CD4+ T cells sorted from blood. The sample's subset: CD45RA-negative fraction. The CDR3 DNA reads TGCGCCAGCAGCCCCGGGACAGGGGGCGCCGGACAGCCCCAGCATTTT. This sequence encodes CASSPGTGGAGQPQHF.